Sequencing of this T cell receptor (beta chain) was carried out in a study of blood T cell repertoires in COVID-19. Study-wide background: Donors in the United States, Italy and Spain gave samples during acute or convalescent COVID-19.

Individuals aged about 18 to 90 years were recruited from 24 US areas. Cohort placement rested on clinical history that participants reported themselves. People in the exposed group encountered a COVID-19 case within 2 weeks before entering the study. CDR3 length equals 16 residues. Trimming took 3 bases from V and 0 from J, leaving 12 bases between them. Germline V CDR1 and CDR2: WNHNN, SYGVQD (reference sequence). The repertoire was sequenced with immunoSEQ multiplex PCR; TCRdb's copy has only in-frame clones and lacks some. Of more than 300,000 clones detected, more than 90% appear once; the ten largest clones hold roughly 3.6%.

The clonotype comes from a woman younger than 45 who had been exposed to COVID-19. The rearrangement uses TRBV10-1 and TRBJ1-3; no definite D call. Sequenced input: PBMCs or T cells enriched from blood (not recorded which). The CDR3 nucleotides are TGCGCCAGCAGTGAAATCTCGCTTAGCTCTGGAAACACCATATATTTT. The encoded protein is CASSEISLSSGNTIYF.